The 26 T cell receptor beta chains reported below all come from one sample, sequenced in a study of spatial heterogeneity in lung cancer. Study observations and caveats: Intratumoral expanded alpha and beta TCR counts were found to track tumor mutation counts.

TCRdb analysed the 5' RACE reads with MiXCR anew, one entry per CDR3 protein. The sample yields about 8,000 distinct CDR3 sequences, more than 9% seen once. No antigen has been assigned to these receptors. Noted time point: sample taken at primary tumor resection. The material sequenced was lung tumor tissue, taken at surgery. Source of these receptors: a male donor with early-stage non-small cell lung cancer.

This clonotype was seen at least ten times. The chain carries TRBV11-2 and TRBJ2-1; D is undetermined. The CDR3 is 12 amino acids. Germline V CDR1 and CDR2: SGHAT, FQNNGV. V lost 5 bases and J lost 4, with 6 bases in between. The CDR3 sequence is CASSGNYNEQFF. CDR3 nucleotide sequence: TGTGCCAGCAGCGGTAATTACAATGAGCAGTTCTTC. Full variable domain (rest looked up from reference TRBV11-2 and TRBJ2-1): EAGVAQSPRYKIIEKRQSVAFWCNPISGHATLYWYQQILGQGPKLLIQFQNNGVVDDSQLPKDRFSAERLKGVDSTLKIQPAKLEDSAVYLCASSGNYNEQFFGPGTRLTVL.

This clonotype showed up many times. The chain joins TRBV18 to TRBJ2-7, with D uncertain. The CDR3 totals 13 residues. From germline, CDR1 is KGHSH and CDR2 LQKENI. Trimming pared 1 base from V and 2 bases from J, leaving 6 bases between. The CDR3 is CASSPLDTYEQYF. As DNA, the CDR3 is TGTGCCAGCTCACCACTCGATACCTACGAGCAGTACTTC.

This clonotype was picked up many times. The chain combines TRBV20-1 with TRBJ2-3; 9 bases fit TRBD2. J gave up 1 base and V 6 bases, and 8 bases lay outside the gene matches. In germline, CDR1 is DFQATT, CDR2 SNEGSKA (reference sequence). The CDR3 covers 15 residues. CDR3 sequence: CSAPPLAGRTDTQYF. The CDR3 DNA reads TGCAGTGCCCCTCCTCTAGCGGGGCGCACAGATACGCAGTATTTT.

This clonotype was counted many times. The J gene is TRBJ1-2, the V gene TRBV27; D possibly corresponds to TRBD1 (6 bases). Trimming pared 10 bases from V and 4 bases from J, leaving 19 bases between. CDR1 and CDR2 from the germline V gene are MNHEY and SMNVEV (reference sequence). The CDR3 runs 14 residues. The CDR3 sequence is CATSPLGQLYGYTF. As DNA, the CDR3 is TGTGCCACCTCACCCCTAGGACAGCTCTATGGCTACACCTTC.

This clonotype was recorded at least ten times. The V and J genes are TRBV24-1 and TRBJ2-3, with D unresolved. V gave up 3 bases and J gave up 1 base, with 10 bases separating them. Germline-derived CDR1 and CDR2 are KGHDR and SFDVKD. This CDR3 spans 15 amino acids. Here the CDR3 reads CATSDGGIRTDTQYF. CDR3 DNA sequence: TGTGCCACCAGTGATGGTGGGATACGCACAGATACGCAGTATTTT.

The chain links TRBV20-1 to TRBJ1-2; TRBD1 matches 7 bases. Trimming took 1 base from V and 6 from J; bases not matched to a gene: 11. The CDR3 sequence is 15 residues long. The germline V gene has CDR1 DFQATT and CDR2 SNEGSKA (reference sequence). CDR3 nucleotides: TGCAGTGCTAGAGGGGGGGACAGATTGGTAAATGGCTACACCTTC. Protein sequence: CSARGGDRLVNGYTF.

This clonotype was recorded many times. The genes are TRBV7-2 and TRBJ2-1, with 12 bases identical to TRBD2. This CDR3 region has 16 residues. The germline V gene encodes CDR1 SGHTA and CDR2 FQGNSA. The V segment lost 2 bases and the J segment 8 bases; nucleotides outside the gene matches: 7. The CDR3 loop is CASSLQTSGGIYEQFF. CDR3 in DNA: TGTGCCAGCAGCTTACAGACTAGCGGGGGTATATATGAGCAGTTCTTC. Using reference TRBV7-2 and TRBJ2-1 for the parts outside the CDR3, the full variable domain is GAGVSQSPSNKVTEKGKDVELRCDPISGHTALYWYRQSLGQGLEFLIYFQGNSAPDKSGLPSDRFSAERTGGSVSTLTIQRTQQEDSAVYLCASSLQTSGGIYEQFFGPGTRLTVL.

This clonotype was observed at least ten times. V is TRBV6-1 and J is TRBJ2-2; 11 nucleotides line up with TRBD1. The CDR3 runs to 15 residues. Germline V gives CDR1 MNHNS, CDR2 SASEGT. With V trimmed by 8 bases and J by 1 base, 3 bases remained unmatched. CDR3 sequence: CASSGTGGNTGELFF. In DNA form, the CDR3 reads TGTGCCAGCTCCGGGACAGGGGGGAACACCGGGGAGCTGTTTTTT.

This clonotype came up many times. The chain employs TRBV3-1 and TRBJ2-2, with D uncertain. This CDR3 is 12 amino acids long. Germline V lookup: CDR1 LGHDT, CDR2 YNNKEL (reference sequence). The V end lost 6 bases, the J end lost 1 base, and 3 bases lay between the germline ends. The CDR3, as DNA: TGTGCCAGCAGACAGAACACCGGGGAGCTGTTTTTT. Its protein is CASRQNTGELFF.

The chain couples TRBV3-1 to TRBJ2-6, with D unclear. Germline V gene data show CDR1 as LGHDT and CDR2 as YNNKEL (reference sequence). Trimming stripped 4 bases from V and 2 bases from J, with 6 bases between. The CDR3 runs to 14 residues. The CDR3 is CASSRRTGANVLTF. CDR3 sequence (DNA): TGTGCCAGCAGCCGAAGGACTGGGGCCAACGTCCTGACTTTC.

This clonotype was seen repeatedly, ten times or more. V and J are TRBV2 and TRBJ2-1, with TRBD1 matching 11 bases. Germline CDR1 is SNHLY and CDR2 is FYNNEI. The CDR3 runs 16 residues. V dropped 5 bases and J dropped 8; count of bases not matched to a gene: 11. The CDR3 loop is CASSHQLMGQGDEQFF. The CDR3 DNA follows: TGTGCCAGCAGTCATCAATTAATGGGACAGGGGGATGAGCAGTTCTTC.

This clonotype qualifies as medium-sized. The V and J genes are TRBV18 and TRBJ1-5, with a tentative D call TRBD1 (5 bases). The CDR3 spans 15 residues. Germline loops: CDR1 KGHSH, CDR2 LQKENI. The ends were cut back, 3 bases at V and 4 bases at J, with 13 bases in the middle. CDR3 nucleotide sequence: TGTGCCAGCTCACCTACTCAGTCAGGGAATCAGCCCCAGCATTTT. It codes for CASSPTQSGNQPQHF.

This clonotype was picked up many times. The chain is built from TRBV28 and TRBJ1-1, with unresolved D. The germline V gene has CDR1 MDHEN and CDR2 SYDVKM. V dropped 6 bases and J dropped 0 bases, with 5 bases sitting between them. The CDR3 spans 12 residues. CDR3 DNA sequence: TGTGCCAGCAGGCTCCTGAACACTGAAGCTTTCTTT. This encodes CASRLLNTEAFF.

This clonotype is medium-sized within its sample. J is TRBJ1-6 and V is TRBV27; TRBD1 might be the D (6 bases). CDR1 is MNHEY and CDR2 is SMNVEV in the germline V gene (reference sequence). V was cut by 5 bases and J by 0 bases, with 8 bases left in between. CDR3 size: 15 residues. The CDR3 nucleotides are TGTGCCAGCAGTCGACAGGCCTCCTATAATTCACCCCTCCACTTT. This sequence encodes CASSRQASYNSPLHF.

This clonotype ranks as medium-sized (0.01 to 0.1%). The V gene is TRBV6-1, the J gene TRBJ2-1; 13 nucleotides match TRBD2. V dropped 6 bases and J dropped 0; count of bases not matched to a gene: 5. Germline V gives CDR1 MNHNS, CDR2 SASEGT. The CDR3 is made up of 17 amino acids. The CDR3 bases are TGTGCCAGCAGAGGACTAGCGGGAGCTAACTCCTACAATGAGCAGTTCTTC. It is translated as CASRGLAGANSYNEQFF.

This clonotype was seen ten or more times. The V and J genes are TRBV25-1 and TRBJ2-1, with D unclear. The germline gives CDR1 MGHDK, CDR2 SYGVNS. The V and J ends lost 4 bases and 0 bases respectively, with 10 bases between them. CDR3 length: 15 amino acids. The CDR3 here is CASSGVGFSYNEQFF. The CDR3 DNA reads as TGTGCCAGCAGTGGGGTGGGTTTCTCCTACAATGAGCAGTTCTTC.

This clonotype was recorded at least ten times. The rearrangement links TRBV5-1 to TRBJ2-4; D is uncertain. V shed 2 bases and J shed 0 bases, with 12 bases lying between them. The V gene's germline CDR1 is SGHRS and CDR2 YFSETQ. CDR3 size: 16 residues. The CDR3: CASSFSTNLAKNIQYF. Written as DNA, the CDR3 is TGCGCCAGCAGCTTTTCCACAAACCTAGCCAAAAACATTCAGTACTTC.

In this sample, this clonotype is medium-sized. V is TRBV12-3 or TRBV12-4 and J is TRBJ1-2; weak D call: TRBD1 (6 bases). V lost 3 bases and J 4 bases, leaving 15 bases between the germline ends. This CDR3 is built from 15 residues. CDR3 in amino acids: CASSLGGRDIYGYTF. CDR3 nucleotide sequence: TGTGCCAGCAGTTTGGGGGGCAGGGATATCTATGGCTACACCTTC.

This clonotype showed up many times. The chain carries TRBV7-2 and TRBJ2-5; D may be TRBD1 (5 bases). This CDR3 region has 16 residues. V was trimmed by 5 bases and J by 4 bases, leaving 20 bases between them. CDR1 and CDR2 from the germline V gene are SGHTA and FQGNSA. Written as DNA, the CDR3 is TGTGCCAGCAGCCCCAACGGTTGGGGCGTGGGAGAGACCCAGTACTTC. This encodes CASSPNGWGVGETQYF.

The chain joins TRBV11-2 to TRBJ2-5, with 7 bases matching TRBD1. Germline trimming cut 4 bases from V and 5 bases from J; bases unmatched to any gene: 13. CDR3 size: 16 residues. The germline V gene has CDR1 SGHAT and CDR2 FQNNGV. The CDR3 loop reads CASSSILATGVETQYF. The CDR3 bases are TGTGCCAGCAGCTCTATCCTCGCCACAGGGGTTGAGACCCAGTACTTC.

The sample holds many counts of this clonotype. The germline gene is not matched at one end of the junction; a read error may be the cause. This chain connects TRBV6-5 to TRBJ2-2, with D maybe TRBD1 (6 bases). Germline lookup yields CDR1 MNHEY and CDR2 SVGAGI. The CDR3 spans 14 residues. CDR3 sequence (DNA): TGTGTCAGCAGGAGACAGGCGAACACCGGGGAGCTGTTTTTT. The encoded protein is CVSRRQANTGELFF.

This clonotype was seen many times. The chain combines TRBV28 with TRBJ1-4; maybe TRBD1 (5 bases). CDR3 length equals 15 residues. V lost 5 bases, J lost 0 bases, and 10 bases lay in between. The germline V gene has CDR1 MDHEN and CDR2 SYDVKM. The CDR3 region is CASSPDSATNEKLFF. CDR3 nucleotides: TGTGCCAGCAGTCCCGACAGTGCAACTAATGAAAAACTGTTTTTT.

This clonotype is medium-sized by share. This chain uses TRBV7-3 with TRBJ2-1; D uncertain. The germline V gene has CDR1 SGHTA and CDR2 FQGTGA. The CDR3 is 15 residues long. V was cut by 5 bases and J by 1 base, with 12 bases left in between. The CDR3 here is CASSRVARSYNEQFF. The CDR3 nucleotides are TGTGCCAGCAGCCGGGTAGCCCGGTCCTACAATGAGCAGTTCTTC.

This clonotype was observed at least ten times. This chain joins TRBV4-1 and TRBJ2-3; D unclear. V was shortened by 0 bases and J by 4 bases, with 11 bases between the two germline ends. The CDR3 is 15 amino acids. Germline V lookup: CDR1 MGHRA, CDR2 YSYEKL. The CDR3 loop is CASSQDPAEADTQYF. The CDR3 region has the DNA TGCGCCAGCAGCCAAGATCCGGCTGAAGCAGATACGCAGTATTTT.

This rearrangement joins TRBV9 to TRBJ2-3, with 8 bases fitting TRBD2. V lost 4 bases to trimming and J lost 2 bases; unmatched junction nucleotides: 9. From germline, CDR1 is SGDLS and CDR2 YYNGEE. The CDR3 consists of 16 residues. In nucleotides, the CDR3 is TGTGCCAGCAGCTCAAGACTAGCGCCTACCACAGATACGCAGTATTTT. Translating it yields CASSSRLAPTTDTQYF.

This clonotype was counted many times. The chain recombines TRBV18 with TRBJ2-7; TRBD1 is a possible D gene (6 bases). CDR1 is KGHSH and CDR2 is LQKENI in the germline V gene. This CDR3 region has 15 residues. V gave up 3 bases and J gave up 2 bases, with 14 bases separating them. CDR3 loop: CASSPGQGIPYEQYF. CDR3 bases: TGTGCCAGCTCACCGGGGCAGGGGATCCCCTACGAGCAGTACTTC.